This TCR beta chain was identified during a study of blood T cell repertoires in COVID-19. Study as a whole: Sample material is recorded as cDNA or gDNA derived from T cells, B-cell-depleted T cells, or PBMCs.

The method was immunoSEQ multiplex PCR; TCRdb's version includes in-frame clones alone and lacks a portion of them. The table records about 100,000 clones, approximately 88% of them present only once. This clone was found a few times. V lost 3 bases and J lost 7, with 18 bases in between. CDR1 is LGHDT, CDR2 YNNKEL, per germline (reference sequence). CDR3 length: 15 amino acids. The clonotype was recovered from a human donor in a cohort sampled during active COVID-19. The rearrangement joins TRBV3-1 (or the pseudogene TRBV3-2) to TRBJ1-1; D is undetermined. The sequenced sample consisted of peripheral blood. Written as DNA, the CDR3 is TGTGCCAGCAGCCAGGGCGACCGGGGTGGGATTGAAGCTTTCTTT. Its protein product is CASSQGDRGGIEAFF.